Listed below are T cell receptor beta chains from one sample, sequenced in a study of blood T cell repertoires in COVID-19. Some clones are missing from TCRdb's copy, which holds only in-frame ones; the method was immunoSEQ multiplex PCR. The repertoire holds 300,000 to 500,000 clones, with 88% as singletons. The specimen was PBMCs or T cells enriched from blood (not recorded which). These receptors all stem from a woman under 40 with acute COVID-19. Each CDR3 is given with its conserved first and last residue. The D gene is left open where the match is weak. Clone size appears in some rows only: once, few, many, or a class for an expanded clone.

13	TRBV12-3/TRBV12-4	-	TRBJ2-5	TRBD2	CASSFGGKETQYF	TGTGCCAGCAGTTTCGGGGGGAAAGAGACCCAGTACTTC
16	TRBV7-3	-	TRBJ2-1	-	CASSSPTGLANNEQFF	TGTGCCAGCAGCTCCCCGACAGGTCTGGCGAACAATGAGCAGTTCTTC
15	TRBV5-6	-	TRBJ2-2	TRBD1	CASSPGQGYTGELFF	TGTGCCAGCAGCCCGGGACAGGGGTACACCGGGGAGCTGTTTTTT
14	TRBV19	-	TRBJ1-4	TRBD1	CASSEDRRREKLFF	TGTGCCAGTAGCGAGGACAGGCGGCGAGAAAAACTGTTTTTT
15	TRBV5-1	-	TRBJ1-5	TRBD1	CASRPGTGSNQPQHF	TGCGCCAGCAGACCCGGGACAGGGAGCAATCAGCCCCAGCATTTT
13	TRBV5-4	-	TRBJ1-2	-	CASSLQGNYGYTF	TGTGCCAGCAGCTTGCAGGGAAACTATGGCTACACCTTC
17	TRBV2	few	TRBJ1-2	TRBD1	CASSARDRVSRNYGYTF	TGTGCCAGCAGCGCCAGGGACAGGGTGTCCCGAAACTATGGCTACACCTTC
15	TRBV28	-	TRBJ2-2	TRBD1	CASSLWGTGSGELFF	TGTGCCAGCAGTTTATGGGGGACAGGGTCAGGGGAGCTGTTTTTT
18	TRBV6-2/TRBV6-3	-	TRBJ1-6	TRBD1	CASSYERRRGRADSPLHF	TGTGCCAGCAGTTATGAAAGGCGGAGGGGGCGCGCGGATTCACCCCTCCACTTT
14	TRBV3-1/TRBV3-2	-	TRBJ2-3	TRBD1	CASSFNRGADTQYF	TGTGCCAGCAGCTTCAACAGGGGCGCAGATACGCAGTATTTT
12	TRBV30	-	TRBJ1-1	-	CAWSDGGTEAFF	TGTGCCTGGAGTGACGGGGGGACTGAAGCTTTCTTT
15	TRBV13	-	TRBJ1-6	TRBD1	CASSRDRGLSSPLHF	TGTGCCAGCAGCCGGGACAGGGGGCTGAGTTCACCCCTCCACTTT
14	TRBV6-5	-	TRBJ2-7	TRBD2	CASTTGGLSYEQYF	TGTGCCAGCACAACGGGGGGACTCTCCTACGAGCAGTACTTC
19	TRBV10-3	-	TRBJ2-2	TRBD1	CAISESWGQGARNTGELFF	TGTGCCATCAGTGAGTCGTGGGGCCAGGGGGCTCGGAACACCGGGGAGCTGTTTTTT
16	TRBV19	-	TRBJ2-1	TRBD2	CASSRTSGVSYNEQFF	TGTGCCAGTAGCCGTACTAGCGGGGTTTCCTACAATGAGCAGTTCTTC
11	TRBV20-1	-	TRBJ2-7	TRBD1	CSAGTGNEQYF	TGCAGTGCTGGGACAGGGAACGAGCAGTACTTC
17	TRBV15	once	TRBJ1-5	TRBD1	CATSRDRGRGSNQPQHF	TGTGCCACCAGCAGAGATAGGGGCAGGGGGAGCAATCAGCCCCAGCATTTT
15	TRBV24-1	-	TRBJ2-1	TRBD2	CATSDFQRGGGEQFF	TGTGCCACCAGTGATTTCCAGCGGGGGGGCGGGGAGCAGTTCTTC
14	TRBV14	-	TRBJ2-7	-	CASSPSWANYEQYF	TGTGCCAGCAGCCCTAGCTGGGCGAACTACGAGCAGTACTTC
14	TRBV2	-	TRBJ1-3	TRBD1	CASTLDRGTDTIYF	TGTGCCAGCACTCTGGACAGGGGAACAGACACCATATATTTT
14	TRBV3-1/TRBV3-2	-	TRBJ2-7	-	CASSQAAVTYEQYF	TGTGCCAGCAGCCAAGCCGCAGTAACCTACGAGCAGTACTTC
13	TRBV4-1	-	TRBJ2-1	TRBD2	CASSSGVRGEQFF	TGCGCCAGCAGTAGCGGGGTTAGGGGTGAGCAGTTCTTC
14	TRBV7-2	-	TRBJ2-3	TRBD2	CASSSGGRADTQYF	TGTGCCAGCAGCTCGGGGGGGCGGGCAGATACGCAGTATTTT
16	TRBV7-8	-	TRBJ2-5	-	CASSPRVGGGVETQYF	TGTGCCAGCAGCCCCCGAGTGGGGGGTGGGGTAGAGACCCAGTACTTC
11	TRBV2	few	TRBJ1-1	-	CASNMNTEAFF	TGTGCCAGCAATATGAACACTGAAGCTTTCTTT